A selection of T cell receptor beta chains follows, all from one sample in a study of blood T cell repertoires in COVID-19. The assay was immunoSEQ multiplex PCR, and TCRdb's table has in-frame clones only and misses some. The sample shows about 480,000 clones, 70% to 90% of them seen only once. Specimen: PBMCs or T cells enriched from blood (not recorded which). The origin of the receptors is a middle-aged woman who had recovered from COVID-19. Each CDR3 is given with its conserved first and last residue. Fields, in order: D gene, J gene, V gene, clone size, CDR3 DNA, CDR3 protein. A D gene is named only where the DNA matches it firmly. Rows may omit the clone size; those that give it use once, few, many or a size class.

>-|TRBJ2-5|TRBV4-3|-
TGCGCCAGCAGCCAAGCCAGACAAGAGACCCAGTACTTC
CASSQARQETQYF
>-|TRBJ2-2|TRBV9|-
TGTGCCAGCAGCGTAGTCCCAGTCGGGGAGCTGTTTTTT
CASSVVPVGELFF
>-|TRBJ2-5|TRBV15|-
TGTGCCACCAGCAGGGTACCAGCGGAAGAGACCCAGTACTTC
CATSRVPAEETQYF
>-|TRBJ2-5|TRBV10-3|-
TGTGCCATCAGTGTAGGGGGGGGCCAAGAGACCCAGTACTTC
CAISVGGGQETQYF
>TRBD2|TRBJ2-7|TRBV27|once
TGTGCCAGCAGTTTCCTTTTGAGAGGACTAGCGAACGAGCAGTACTTC
CASSFLLRGLANEQYF
>-|TRBJ1-6|TRBV2|-
TGTGCCAGCAGTGAAGGGCGGCCTCGCTATAATTCACCCCTCCACTTT
CASSEGRPRYNSPLHF
>-|TRBJ2-1|TRBV18|-
TGTGCCAGCTCACCGCGGGGACGAGAGAATGAGCAGTTCTTC
CASSPRGRENEQFF
>-|TRBJ2-5|TRBV19|-
TGTGCCAGCGCTCAGGGGTTGGGGGAGACCCAGTACTTC
CASAQGLGETQYF
>-|TRBJ2-4|TRBV5-6|-
TGTGCCAGCAGCTTGAGGGTCGGTTCCGGCGGACTCAAAAACATTCAGTACTTC
CASSLRVGSGGLKNIQYF
>-|TRBJ1-1|TRBV9|few
TGTGCCAGCAGCGCCCCCAAGGGGGGGGCCGGGGACACTGAAGCTTTCTTT
CASSAPKGGAGDTEAFF
>-|TRBJ2-3|TRBV4-3|-
TGCGCCAGCAGCCAGAGTCCCGGCCCCCGGGTGCCAGATACGCAGTATTTT
CASSQSPGPRVPDTQYF
>-|TRBJ2-3|TRBV29-1|-
TGCAGCGTTGAAGGGTGGGTCGAGGGAGATACGCAGTATTTT
CSVEGWVEGDTQYF
>-|TRBJ2-5|TRBV5-5|-
TGTGCCAGCAGCTTGTTATGGCTCACGGAGACCCAGTACTTC
CASSLLWLTETQYF
>TRBD1|TRBJ1-4|TRBV19|-
TGTGCCAGTAGGGGACAGGGGTTCGGTGAAAAACTGTTTTTT
CASRGQGFGEKLFF